One T cell receptor beta chain is described in this entry. The antigen is unknown. These data originate in a study of CD4 T cells in relation to SARS-CoV-2 and coronaviruses. Study details: ViraFEST: roughly 10-day antigen culture of PBMCs, then TCR beta CDR3 sequencing. The study, taken as a whole, reports: Culture-expanded clones reflect memory recall rather than primary priming during culture.

Roughly 10^5 naive or memory CD4+ cells were cultured with CEF peptides for approximately eleven days. CDR1 and CDR2 from the germline V gene are MGHRA and YSYEKL. This CDR3 has 17 residues. V dropped 0 bases and J dropped 5 bases, with 17 bases sitting between them. Here immunoSEQ multiplex PCR was the method, and the copy in TCRdb shows in-frame clones only, minus some. The sample has about 37,000 clones, approximately 86% seen once. This clonotype was sampled from an adult with COVID-19. The sequencing input was naive CD4+ T cells from PBMCs, cultured in vitro. Subset in this sample: naive CD4+ T cells isolated by negative enrichment. The genes are TRBV4-1 and TRBJ1-5, with D unclear. In DNA, the CDR3 is TGCGCCAGCAGCCAAGATAAGAGGCCGTTGAGCCATCAGCCCCAGCATTTT. Translation: CASSQDKRPLSHQPQHF.